These T cell receptor beta chains were read from a single sample in a study of CD8 T cells in Susac syndrome. TCRdb called the immunoSEQ multiplex PCR reads again in MiXCR, with one record for every CDR3 protein. The table includes about 210,000 distinct CDR3 sequences, nearly 97% detected once. What was sequenced was CD4+ T cells from PBMCs. These receptors originate from a human donor with multiple sclerosis. Each CDR3 is given with its conserved first and last residue. A D gene is named only where the DNA matches it firmly. Where a row states a size, it is once, few, many or the class of an expanded clone; other rows omit it.

>TRBD2|TRBJ2-1|TRBV19|.
TGTGCCAGTACAGAGCGGGAGAGGGGCTACAATGAGCAGTTCTTC
CASTERERGYNEQFF
>.|TRBJ2-1|TRBV12-3/TRBV12-4|.
TGTGCCAGCAGCGAATTCAGGGTCAGGGCTTACAATGAGCAGTTCTTC
CASSEFRVRAYNEQFF
>TRBD1|TRBJ2-7|TRBV28|.
TGTGCCAGCAGCCCTGCCACCGGGACAGGGGTAAACGAGCAGTACTTC
CASSPATGTGVNEQYF
>TRBD2|TRBJ2-5|TRBV29-1|.
TGCAGCGTTGAAGCCGGGAGGGGGGAGACCCAGTACTTC
CSVEAGRGETQYF
>TRBD1|TRBJ1-2|TRBV11-2|.
TGTGCCAGCAGCCCCCTCAGACAGGGGGGGAATGGCTACACCTTC
CASSPLRQGGNGYTF
>.|TRBJ2-7|TRBV12-3/TRBV12-4|.
TGTGCCAGCAGTTCCACGAGGGTGGCGGGTGCGCAGTACTTC
CASSSTRVAGAQYF
>.|TRBJ1-2|TRBV3-1|.
TGTGCCAGCAGCCTATACGGGTCCCATGGCTACACCTTC
CASSLYGSHGYTF
>TRBD1|TRBJ2-7|TRBV5-6|few
TGTGCCAGCAGCTTTGGGACAGTCTCCTACGAGCAGTACTTC
CASSFGTVSYEQYF
>TRBD2|TRBJ2-7|TRBV18|.
TGTGCCAGCTCACCAGCGATCGGACTAGCGGAGGACCGGGCCCACTACGAGCAGTACTTC
CASSPAIGLAEDRAHYEQYF
>TRBD1|TRBJ1-5|TRBV2|.
TGTGCCAGCAGACCCGGGACAGGGGGCTCCGGTAGCAATCAGCCCCAGCATTTT
CASRPGTGGSGSNQPQHF
>.|TRBJ1-2|TRBV20-1|few
TGCAGTGCTAGGGGGCAGGGTAACTATGGCTACACCTTC
CSARGQGNYGYTF
>TRBD1|TRBJ1-2|TRBV2|once
TGTGCCAGCAGTTCCGAGACAGGGGGCCATGGCTACACCTTC
CASSSETGGHGYTF
>TRBD1|TRBJ2-2|TRBV27|.
TGTGCCAGACCACAGGGGGCGGGCGGGGAGCTGTTTTTT
CARPQGAGGELFF
>TRBD2|TRBJ2-7|TRBV20-1|.
TGCAGTGCTAGAGCGGGTAGCGGGGGATCCTACGAGCAGTACTTC
CSARAGSGGSYEQYF
>.|TRBJ2-7|TRBV6-1|.
TGTGCCAGCCGAGGGCAGGGACCCTACGAGCAGTACTTC
CASRGQGPYEQYF
>.|TRBJ1-1|TRBV27|.
TGTGCCAGCAGTGGCGTGTGGGCGGGCACTGAAGCTTTCTTT
CASSGVWAGTEAFF
>TRBD2|TRBJ2-3|TRBV9|once
TGTGCCAGCAGCGTCCTAGCGGGAGGGCCGTCTTCGACAGATACGCAGTATTTT
CASSVLAGGPSSTDTQYF
>.|TRBJ1-2|TRBV29-1|.
TGCAGCGTTGACCAGAAGGGCCATGCTAACTATGGCTACACCTTC
CSVDQKGHANYGYTF
>.|TRBJ2-1|TRBV24-1|once
TGTGCCACCAGTGAAAACAGGGTTGGCCCAAACAATGAGCAGTTCTTC
CATSENRVGPNNEQFF
>.|TRBJ2-5|TRBV9|.
TGTGCCAGCAGCGCGGGACGCCAACAAGAGACCCAGTACTTC
CASSAGRQQETQYF
>.|TRBJ2-7|TRBV29-1|once
TGCAGCGTTTCAGGCTCCTTCTACGAGCAGTACTTC
CSVSGSFYEQYF
>.|TRBJ2-1|TRBV13|.
TGTGCCAGCCTGAGGGAGGGGGACATAGGCAATGAGCAGTTCTTC
CASLREGDIGNEQFF
>.|TRBJ1-5|TRBV28|once
TGTGCCAGCAGGAGTGGAGGGAATCAGCCCCAGCATTTT
CASRSGGNQPQHF
>TRBD1|TRBJ2-5|TRBV7-9|.
TGTGCCAGCAGCTCCAGGGGGCTCCAAGAGACCCAGTACTTC
CASSSRGLQETQYF
>TRBD2|TRBJ2-1|TRBV20-1|.
TGCAGTGCTAGAAATCTAGCGGGAGGCTCACATAGATACAATGAGCAGTTCTTC
CSARNLAGGSHRYNEQFF
>TRBD1|TRBJ1-5|TRBV30|.
TGTGCCTGGAAGACAGGGAATCAGCCCCAGCATTTT
CAWKTGNQPQHF
>TRBD1|TRBJ2-5|TRBV18|.
TGTGCCAGCTCAAGCCGGGACAGGACTCCCAGGGAGACCCAGTACTTC
CASSSRDRTPRETQYF
>TRBD1|TRBJ2-1|TRBV3-1|.
TGTGCCAGCAGCCCCGGACAGGGGAGGAATGAGCAGTTCTTC
CASSPGQGRNEQFF
>.|TRBJ2-1|TRBV3-1|.
TGTGCCAGCAGCCCCTCGGGGCAGCACAATGAGCAGTTCTTC
CASSPSGQHNEQFF
>TRBD2|TRBJ2-1|TRBV6-6|.
TGTGCCAGCACGGGCGGGAGGAACAAGAATGAGCAGTTCTTC
CASTGGRNKNEQFF
>.|TRBJ2-1|TRBV3-1|once
TGTGCCAGCAGCCAATCCGACAATGAGCAGTTCTTC
CASSQSDNEQFF
>.|TRBJ2-7|TRBV6-5|.
TGTGCCAGCAGGCCTACAGGCGTCGGAGGGCAGTACTTC
CASRPTGVGGQYF
>.|TRBJ2-3|TRBV4-1|.
TGCGCCAGCAGCCAAGCGGCAGGGCCAAATACGCAGTATTTT
CASSQAAGPNTQYF
>TRBD1|TRBJ2-1|TRBV12-3/TRBV12-4|.
TGTGCCAGCAGATCTTCGGGGACAGATGAGCAGTTCTTC
CASRSSGTDEQFF
>TRBD1|TRBJ2-1|TRBV6-6|.
TGTGCCAGCTGCGCGGGACAGGGATACCACAATGAGCAGTTCTTC
CASCAGQGYHNEQFF
>TRBD2|TRBJ2-3|TRBV20-1|.
TGCAGTGCTTCTAGCGGGCTAACCGATACGCAGTATTTT
CSASSGLTDTQYF
>.|TRBJ2-7|TRBV6-5|.
TGTGCCAGCAGGAACGGACGGTTTGCTTCCTACGAGCAGTACTTC
CASRNGRFASYEQYF
>.|TRBJ1-4|TRBV29-1|.
TGCAGCGTGGGACGGATTAATGAAAAACTGTTTTTT
CSVGRINEKLFF
>TRBD2|TRBJ2-6|TRBV30|.
TGTGCCTGGAGTCCCCTAGCGGGAGACCCTGGGGCCAACGTCCTGACTTTC
CAWSPLAGDPGANVLTF
>TRBD2|TRBJ2-3|TRBV5-1|.
TGCGCCAGCGCCGTAGCGGGACTAGCCGGCACAGATACGCAGTATTTT
CASAVAGLAGTDTQYF
>TRBD2|TRBJ2-3|TRBV29-1|.
TGCAGCGTTGAAAGCGGGAATACGCAGTATTTT
CSVESGNTQYF
>.|TRBJ2-5|TRBV2|.
TGTGCCAGCAGTGGACAGGCCCAAGAGACCCAGTACTTC
CASSGQAQETQYF
>.|TRBJ2-7|TRBV5-1|.
TGCGCCAGCAGCCACGAGTACGAGCAGTACTTC
CASSHEYEQYF
>.|TRBJ2-7|TRBV3-1|.
TGTGCCAGCAGCCAAGGGGACTTACTTTACGAGCAGTACTTC
CASSQGDLLYEQYF
>.|TRBJ1-1|TRBV7-2|.
TGTGCCAGCAGCTCCCGTTGGGGATCGAACACTGAAGCTTTCTTT
CASSSRWGSNTEAFF
>.|TRBJ1-3|TRBV11-2|.
TGTGCCAGCGGAGACATGCCCTCTGGAAACACCATATATTTT
CASGDMPSGNTIYF
>.|TRBJ2-1|TRBV14|.
TGTGCCAGCAGCCAAGTATCGGCACACAATGAGCAGTTCTTC
CASSQVSAHNEQFF
>TRBD2|TRBJ2-3|TRBV18|few
TGTGCCAGCTCACCCCGACTAGCGGGTAGCACAGATACGCAGTATTTT
CASSPRLAGSTDTQYF